This T cell receptor beta chain emerged from a study of blood T cells in healthy people across ages. Study findings and constraints: More naive CD4+ cells and higher diversity marked long-lived donors relative to aged donors.

The authors isolated at least 6 million PBMCs per sample. This clonotype was counted between two and nine times. What it binds is unknown. A second about 6 to 12 cycle PCR used barcoded and J-beta primers. One entry per CDR3 protein results from TCRdb running MiXCR on the 5' RACE reads. The table lists hundreds of thousands of distinct CDR3 sequences, more than 45% of them singletons. V gave up 2 bases and J gave up 2 bases; unmatched junction bases: 5. The CDR3 has 16 residues. The germline V gene has CDR1 SGHDT and CDR2 YYEEEE. The gene calls are TRBV5-6 and TRBJ1-1, with 11 nucleotides matching TRBD1. The source of this sequence is a man in his thirties or forties in good health. The sequencing sample was made of blood. CDR3 in DNA: TGTGCCAGCAGCTTCGGACAGGGGGCATTTAACACTGAAGCTTTCTTT. Protein: CASSFGQGAFNTEAFF.